The text below deals with one T cell receptor (beta chain). The antigen remains unidentified. This entry comes from a study of cytomegalovirus exposure and HLA in healthy donors. Study outcomes and limitations: Within a later analysis, the majority of CMV-associated TCR beta chains appeared HLA-restricted. It emerged from a later analysis that several of the most significant clusters appeared to be linked to common viral pathogens. It was 164 TCR beta chains that were listed as cytomegalovirus-associated.

The PCR used 60 Vbeta and 13 Jbeta primers. The authors' processing: About 11 million shared chains were among the approximately 76 million unique TCR beta chains that a later analysis counted. Only in-frame clones appear in the TCRdb table, and some are missing; sequencing was by immunoSEQ multiplex PCR. V and J calls and clone size are those listed in that table; D and trimming were worked out from the DNA. The table shows 150,000 to 200,000 clones, with around four fifths occurring only once. The specimen sequenced was PBMCs. This TCR was recovered from a man aged 18 to 29 in good health and CMV-seronegative.

The CDR3 DNA reads TGTGCCACCAGCAGAGTGGGACTAGCGGGGGGAGCAGATACGCAGTATTTT. It specifies CATSRVGLAGGADTQYF. V usage is TRBV15 and J usage is TRBJ2-3; 15 bases map to TRBD2. CDR1 and CDR2 (germline): LNHNV, YYDKDF (reference sequence). With V trimmed by 1 base and J by 4 bases, 3 bases remained unmatched. CDR3 length: 17 amino acids.